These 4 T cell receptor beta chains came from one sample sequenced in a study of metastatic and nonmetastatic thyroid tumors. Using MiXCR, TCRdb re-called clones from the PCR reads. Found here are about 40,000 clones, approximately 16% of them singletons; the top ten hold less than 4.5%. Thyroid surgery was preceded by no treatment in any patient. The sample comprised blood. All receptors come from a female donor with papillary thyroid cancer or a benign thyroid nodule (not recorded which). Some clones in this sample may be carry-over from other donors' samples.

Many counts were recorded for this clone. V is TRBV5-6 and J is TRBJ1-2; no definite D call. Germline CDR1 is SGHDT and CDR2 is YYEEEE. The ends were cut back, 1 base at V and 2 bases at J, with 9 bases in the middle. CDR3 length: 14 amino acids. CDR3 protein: CASSLWVSNYGYTF. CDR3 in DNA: TGTGCCAGCAGCTTGTGGGTCAGCAACTATGGCTACACCTTC.

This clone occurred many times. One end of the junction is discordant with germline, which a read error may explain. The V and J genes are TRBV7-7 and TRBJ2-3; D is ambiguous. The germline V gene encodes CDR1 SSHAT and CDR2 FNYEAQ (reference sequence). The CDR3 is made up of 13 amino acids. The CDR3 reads CASSLGIGDTQYF. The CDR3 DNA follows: TGTGCTAGCAGCTTGGGTATAGGGGATACGCAGTATTTT. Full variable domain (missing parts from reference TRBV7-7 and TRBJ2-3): GAGVSQSPRYKVTKRGQDVTLRCDPISSHATLYWYQQALGQGPEFLTYFNYEAQPDKSGLPSDRFSAERPEGSISTLTIQRTEQRDSAMYRCASSLGIGDTQYFGPGTRLTVL.

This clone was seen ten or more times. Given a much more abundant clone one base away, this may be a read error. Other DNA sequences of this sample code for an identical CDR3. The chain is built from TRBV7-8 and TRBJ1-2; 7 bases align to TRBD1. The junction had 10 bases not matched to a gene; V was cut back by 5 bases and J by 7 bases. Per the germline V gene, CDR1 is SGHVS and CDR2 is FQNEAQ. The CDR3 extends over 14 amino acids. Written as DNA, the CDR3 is TGTGCCAGCAGCCCTAACAGGGGCAGTGCTGGCTACACCTTC. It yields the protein CASSPNRGSAGYTF.

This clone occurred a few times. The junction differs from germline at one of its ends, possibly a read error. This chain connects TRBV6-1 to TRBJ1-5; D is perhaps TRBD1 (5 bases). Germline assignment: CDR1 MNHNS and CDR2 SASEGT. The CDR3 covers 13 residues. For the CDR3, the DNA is TGTTCCAGCAGTGCAGGGATCCTCCAGCCCCAGCATTTT. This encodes CSSSAGILQPQHF.